The T cell receptor beta chain under discussion was sequenced for a study of shared clonotypes between healthy human individuals. Study results and limitations: Compared with memory subsets, naive subsets generally had larger estimated richness.

The CDR3 runs to 16 residues. V lost 4 bases and J lost 5, with 19 bases in between. CDR1 and CDR2 from the germline V gene are SGHNT and YYREEE (reference sequence). The table came from immunoSEQ multiplex PCR; TCRdb's copy has only in-frame clones and leaves some out. The sample contains about 2.3 million clones, more than 85% of which appear only once. As to this clone: Its antigen is currently unknown.

The rearrangement links TRBV5-4 to TRBJ2-1; the D gene is possibly TRBD2 (6 bases). This clonotype was sampled from a man younger than 35 in good health. Some clones in this sample may be carry-over from other donors' samples. The specimen was naive CD4+ T cells from PBMCs. Described subset: CD45RA+ positively selected. The CDR3 DNA reads TGTGCCAGCAGCCCGGGAGTGAGGCCCTGGGACAATGAGCAGTTCTTC. This gives the protein CASSPGVRPWDNEQFF.